The text below deals with one T cell receptor beta chain. The antigen remains undetermined. The V gene's germline CDR1 is LNHNV and CDR2 YYDKDF (reference sequence). Trimming took 1 base from V and 6 from J; bases not matched to a gene: 5. The CDR3 is 15 residues long. TCRdb keeps only in-frame clones here, not all; method: immunoSEQ multiplex PCR. The profile covers around 690,000 clones, with less than 95% appearing a single time and 34% taken by the ten largest. The sample comes from a study of shared clonotypes between healthy human individuals. Study-wide context: Three CD4 naive, three CD4 memory, two CD8 naive and one CD8 memory plate were used per donor. Study results and caveats: Generally, naive subsets came out with larger estimated richness than memory subsets. Since donors were few, the genetic and exposure-history diversity represented was limited. Though the depth was large, rarefaction showed that sorted-subset sequencing was incomplete.

This clonotype was sampled from a man between 18 and 29 years old in good health. Some clones in this sample may be carry-over from other donors' samples. Sequenced input: memory CD8+ T cells from PBMCs. Documented subset: CD45RO+ cells pooled with CCR7-negative TemRA cells. This sequence joins TRBV15 and TRBJ2-2; 7 nucleotides align to TRBD2. The CDR3 loop reads CATSRGREQSGELFF. The DNA of the CDR3 is TGTGCCACCAGCAGAGGGCGGGAGCAATCCGGGGAGCTGTTTTTT.